The T cell receptor (beta chain) under discussion was sequenced for a study of cytomegalovirus exposure and HLA in healthy donors. The primer mix had 60 Vbeta and 13 Jbeta primers. Here immunoSEQ multiplex PCR was the method, and the copy in TCRdb shows in-frame clones only, minus some. The data hold about 140,000 clones, with approximately 78% observed a single time. The sample was PBMCs. This receptor was taken from a woman aged 40 to 50 in good health and CMV-seropositive.

The DNA for the CDR3 is TGTGCCAGCAGCTTAGAAACGGTAGCGGGACGCCCCTACGAGCAGTACTTC. Encoded protein: CASSLETVAGRPYEQYF. This chain connects TRBV7-8 to TRBJ2-7; 8 bases fit TRBD2. Germline V lookup: CDR1 SGHVS, CDR2 FQNEAQ. The CDR3 runs 17 residues. V was clipped by 1 base and J by 2 bases; unmatched bases: 10.